This TCR beta chain was recorded in a study of blood T cells in healthy people across ages. The CDR3 contains 17 residues. CDR1 is SEHNR, CDR2 FQNEAQ, per germline (reference sequence). Losses at the gene ends were 4 bases for V and 4 bases for J; bases not matched to a gene: 13. Next came a second PCR, run for about 7 to 12 cycles, which used a sample-barcoded 5' primer along with a J-beta primer mix. Each CDR3 protein gets one entry after TCRdb re-called the 5' RACE reads with MiXCR. The table has around 1,800,000 distinct CDR3 sequences, about two fifths seen once; the top ten hold more than 20%. The clonotype comes from a human donor in good health. This chain uses TRBV7-9 with TRBJ1-5; 7 bases align to TRBD1. The sample taken for sequencing was blood. The CDR3 nucleotides are TGTGCCAGCAGCTCCGCCTTAGCGGGACAGCTAAATCAGCCCCAGCATTTT. This codes for CASSSALAGQLNQPQHF.